The 9 T cell receptor beta chains below were found in one sample sequenced in a study of shared clonotypes between healthy human individuals. CD45RO-negative cells were positively selected for CCR7, leaving out terminally differentiated effector memory CD45RA+ cells. Clones were sequenced by immunoSEQ multiplex PCR, and TCRdb holds only the in-frame ones, with some missing. The sample has millions of clones; just over 90% are singletons. Sequenced material: naive CD8+ T cells from PBMCs. These receptors were taken from a man aged 18 to 30 in good health. Some clones in this sample may be carry-over from other donors' samples.

The chain combines TRBV2 with TRBJ2-5; D is possibly TRBD1 (6 bases). V was shortened by 3 bases and J by 2 bases, with 16 bases between the two germline ends. This CDR3 has 16 amino acids. The germline CDR1 and CDR2 sequences are SNHLY and FYNNEI. The CDR3 DNA follows: TGTGCCAGCAGTGACTCCAGGGACACGTTACAAGAGACCCAGTACTTC. Its translation: CASSDSRDTLQETQYF.

The rearrangement joins TRBV9 to TRBJ2-7; D is possibly TRBD1 (6 bases). V lost 6 bases, J lost 6 bases, and 16 bases lay in between. Germline CDR1 reads SGDLS; CDR2 reads YYNGEE. The CDR3 length is 13 residues. The CDR3 DNA sequence: TGTGCCAGCACCCCAGACGTGGGGGCCGAGCAGTACTTC. It is translated as CASTPDVGAEQYF.

The chain has TRBV4-2 and TRBJ2-1; 10 bases fit TRBD2. Trimming at V came to 0 bases and at J to 5 bases, leaving 4 bases not matched to a gene. Germline V lookup: CDR1 LGHNA, CDR2 YNFKEQ. This CDR3 has 16 residues. The CDR3 sequence is CASSQESLAGNNEQFF. CDR3 nucleotides: TGTGCCAGCAGCCAAGAGTCACTAGCGGGAAACAATGAGCAGTTCTTC.

V gene TRBV19 combines with J gene TRBJ1-5; the D is unclear. Germline CDR1 and CDR2: LNHDA and SQIVND (reference sequence). The CDR3 has 15 amino acids. The ends were cut back, 3 bases at V and 2 bases at J, with 11 bases in the middle. In nucleotides, the CDR3 is TGTGCCAGTAGTATCCCCGGGGTGGGCAATCAGCCCCAGCATTTT. Its translation is CASSIPGVGNQPQHF.

The J gene is TRBJ1-5, the V gene TRBV6-1; TRBD1 might be the D (6 bases). This CDR3 comprises 14 residues. The ends were cut back, 1 base at V and 8 bases at J, with 12 bases in the middle. The V gene's germline CDR1 is MNHNS and CDR2 SASEGT. The CDR3 is CASSEDRVWEPQHF. The CDR3 coding sequence is TGTGCCAGCAGTGAAGACAGGGTGTGGGAGCCCCAGCATTTT.

This chain uses TRBV4-2 with TRBJ2-2; a weak D match, TRBD2 (6 bases). This CDR3 comprises 15 residues. V lost 0 bases, J lost 2 bases, and 7 bases lay in between. Germline CDR1 LGHNA, CDR2 YNFKEQ. The CDR3 spells CASSQDGSNTGELFF. CDR3 DNA sequence: TGTGCCAGCAGCCAAGACGGGAGTAACACCGGGGAGCTGTTTTTT.

This sequence joins TRBV19 and TRBJ1-1; D gene unclear. Per germline, CDR1 LNHDA and CDR2 SQIVND (reference sequence). With 7 bases removed from V and 1 base from J, the gap between germline ends came to 10 bases. The length of the CDR3 is 13 residues. The CDR3 region is CASNTKKNTEAFF. The CDR3 DNA reads as TGTGCCAGTAACACCAAGAAGAACACTGAAGCTTTCTTT.

This chain connects TRBV2 to TRBJ1-4; 8 bases line up with TRBD1. Germline CDR1 SNHLY, CDR2 FYNNEI. The CDR3 consists of 14 residues. V lost 6 bases and J lost 8; bases outside the gene matches: 8. In nucleotides, the CDR3 is TGTGCCAGCAGCCCGGACAGGGTTGCCGAAAAACTGTTTTTT. Translation: CASSPDRVAEKLFF.

J is TRBJ1-1 and V is TRBV19; D not certain. This CDR3 region has 11 residues. V dropped 10 bases and J dropped 4 bases, with 10 bases sitting between them. Germline values: CDR1 LNHDA, CDR2 SQIVND (reference sequence). The CDR3 nucleotides are TGTGCCACCTCAAGGACCACTGAAGCTTTCTTT. It codes for CATSRTTEAFF. Variable domain in full (rest from reference TRBV19 and TRBJ1-1): DGGITQSPKYLFRKEGQNVTLSCEQNLNHDAMYWYRQDPGQGLRLIYYSQIVNDFQKGDIAEGYSVSREKKESFPLTVTSAQKNPTAFYLCATSRTTEAFFGQGTRLTVV.